This TCR beta chain derives from a study of lymphopenia after photon versus proton radiotherapy. The CDR3 extends over 16 amino acids. CDR1 is SGHNT, CDR2 YENEEA, per germline. V shed 1 base and J 5 bases; nucleotides not matched to a gene: 7. Study-level points and caveats: Post-nadir diversity loss with photons came from oligoclonal expansion, particularly CD8+ Temra cells. Relative stability marked proton patients; photon patients lost diversity and naive cells. Larger post-nadir TCR diversity loss correlated inversely with survival in deceased patients. Authors raise, but do not show, better survival with proton therapy.

Note on this clone: Its target is not known.

TCRdb's table, derived via immunoSEQ multiplex PCR, lists solely in-frame clones and lacks some. The sample carries about 42,000 clones, under 85% recorded once. Source: peripheral blood, taken from a patient treated with proton-based radiotherapy. This TCR came from a woman in her 70s with pancreatic cancer. This chain connects TRBV11-3 to TRBJ2-2; 7 positions match TRBD2. The CDR3: CASSLGQRGDTGELFF. The CDR3 bases are TGTGCCAGCAGCTTAGGACAGCGGGGAGATACCGGGGAGCTGTTTTTT.